Below are 21 T cell receptor beta chains sequenced from a single sample in a study of cytomegalovirus exposure and HLA in healthy donors. PCR amplification relied on 60 Vbeta primers (plus 13 Jbeta primers). This table comes from immunoSEQ multiplex PCR, and its TCRdb copy is limited to in-frame clones, with some not included. The table includes about 160,000 clones, over 60% detected once. What was sequenced was PBMCs. The origin of the receptors is a woman between 40 and 50 years old in good health and CMV-seronegative.

On this clone: The sample carries other DNA sequences with the same CDR3. J is TRBJ1-2 and V is TRBV27, with D possibly matching TRBD1 (5 bases). The CDR3 spans 12 residues. V lost 5 bases and J 4 bases, leaving 8 bases between the germline ends. Germline lookup yields CDR1 MNHEY and CDR2 SMNVEV (reference sequence). CDR3 nucleotides: TGTGCCAGCAGTGGTGACAGCTATGGCTACACCTTC. Encoded protein: CASSGDSYGYTF.

V gene TRBV5-1 combines with J gene TRBJ2-7, with a weak D call TRBD2 (6 bases). Trimming removed 0 bases from V and 1 base from J, with 14 bases in between. Germline V gives CDR1 SGHRS, CDR2 YFSETQ. The CDR3 sequence is 16 residues long. DNA for the CDR3: TGCGCCAGCAGCTTGGCGGGCGGGGTACGGTCCTACGAGCAGTACTTC. Its translation: CASSLAGGVRSYEQYF.

V usage is TRBV19 and J usage is TRBJ1-2, with unresolved D. The CDR3 consists of 11 residues. Trimming removed 7 bases from V and 4 bases from J, with 7 bases in between. From germline, CDR1 is LNHDA and CDR2 SQIVND (reference sequence). CDR3 nucleotides: TGTGCCAGTACTAACAGCTATGGCTACACCTTC. This translates into CASTNSYGYTF.

V usage is TRBV5-1 and J usage is TRBJ2-2; 7 bases are a match to TRBD1. This CDR3 has 14 amino acids. Germline assignment: CDR1 SGHRS and CDR2 YFSETQ. The V gene end was trimmed by 5 bases and the J gene end by 4 bases; junction bases not matched to a gene: 5. The CDR3 nucleotides are TGCGCCAGCAGTGCAGGGGGTGGCACCGGGGAGCTGTTTTTT. This codes for CASSAGGGTGELFF.

The chain carries TRBV5-1 and TRBJ2-2; D is perhaps TRBD2 (6 bases). Per germline, CDR1 SGHRS and CDR2 YFSETQ. The CDR3 contains 13 residues. With 4 bases removed from V and 7 bases from J, the gap between germline ends came to 11 bases. Written as DNA, the CDR3 is TGCGCCAGCAGCACGGGACTTAACGGGGAGCTGTTTTTT. This encodes CASSTGLNGELFF.

The chain joins TRBV4-2 to TRBJ1-2; 7 bases line up with TRBD1. Trimming removed 1 base from V and 2 bases from J; junction bases left unmatched: 7. The germline CDR1 and CDR2 sequences are LGHNA and YNFKEQ. The CDR3 consists of 16 residues. The CDR3 is CASSQGPSGQNYGYTF. The CDR3 region has the DNA TGTGCCAGCAGCCAAGGACCGTCGGGACAGAACTATGGCTACACCTTC.

Ten or more counts support this clone. V is TRBV28 and J is TRBJ2-7; no definite D call. Trimming pared 2 bases from V and 2 bases from J, leaving 19 bases between. Germline-derived CDR1 and CDR2 are MDHEN and SYDVKM. The CDR3 contains 17 residues. CDR3 DNA sequence: TGTGCCAGCAGTTTACGCGGATACTATGAACCGACCTACGAGCAGTACTTC. It specifies CASSLRGYYEPTYEQYF.

The J gene is TRBJ2-7, the V gene TRBV5-4; the D gene is possibly TRBD2 (5 bases). Trimming removed 2 bases from V and 0 bases from J, with 12 bases in between. CDR1 and CDR2 from the germline V gene are SGHNT and YYREEE (reference sequence). The CDR3 spans 15 residues. CDR3 DNA: TGTGCCAGCAGCTTCTTCTATGGGAGCTCCTACGAGCAGTACTTC. Translating it yields CASSFFYGSSYEQYF. Full variable domain (rest looked up from reference TRBV5-4 and TRBJ2-7): ETGVTQSPTHLIKTRGQQVTLRCSSQSGHNTVSWYQQALGQGPQFIFQYYREEENGRGNFPPRFSGLQFPNYSSELNVNALELDDSALYLCASSFFYGSSYEQYFGPGTRLTVT.

This chain uses TRBV7-9 with TRBJ1-1, with TRBD1 as a possible D gene (6 bases). CDR1 and CDR2 from the germline V gene are SEHNR and FQNEAQ (reference sequence). Trimming removed 4 bases at V and 1 base at J, with 13 bases between. This CDR3 contains 15 residues. The CDR3 nucleotides read TGTGCCAGCAGCTGGCAGGGAGGGGGGAACACTGAAGCTTTCTTT. Translation gives CASSWQGGGNTEAFF.

The chain couples TRBV5-1 to TRBJ1-3; TRBD1 matches at 12 bases. V was pared by 3 bases and J by 4 bases, with 11 bases of the junction left unmatched. Germline V lookup: CDR1 SGHRS, CDR2 YFSETQ. This CDR3 is built from 18 residues. For the CDR3, the DNA is TGCGCCAGCAGCTCTGGGACAGGGGGCACTCGTTGGGGAAACACCATATATTTT. This codes for CASSSGTGGTRWGNTIYF.

The sample holds a few counts of this clone. This chain uses TRBV5-6 with TRBJ1-1; unclear D gene. V was cut by 1 base and J by 7 bases, with 8 bases left in between. From germline, CDR1 is SGHDT and CDR2 YYEEEE. The CDR3 runs 12 residues. As DNA, the CDR3 is TGTGCCAGCAGCTTGTTAACAGTTGAAGCTTTCTTT. Amino acids: CASSLLTVEAFF.

The chain is built from TRBV7-9 and TRBJ1-5; a possible D gene is TRBD1 (5 bases). The CDR3 sequence is 13 residues long. The V gene's germline CDR1 is SEHNR and CDR2 FQNEAQ (reference sequence). V lost 5 bases and J 5 bases, leaving 10 bases between the germline ends. The CDR3 bases are TGTGCCAGCAGCATCCGGGGGGATCAGCCCCAGCATTTT. Protein product: CASSIRGDQPQHF.

The rearrangement links TRBV11-3 to TRBJ2-1; 12 positions match TRBD2. The V segment lost 4 bases and the J segment 7 bases; nucleotides outside the gene matches: 8. The germline V gene encodes CDR1 SGHNT and CDR2 YENEEA. CDR3 length equals 16 residues. The CDR3 DNA is TGTGCCAGCAGCTCGGACGGTGGACTAGCGGGGAATGAGCAGTTCTTC. It translates to CASSSDGGLAGNEQFF.

V gene TRBV2 combines with J gene TRBJ2-7, with TRBD2 as a possible D gene (5 bases). Germline loops: CDR1 SNHLY, CDR2 FYNNEI. V shed 6 bases and J shed 2 bases, with 8 bases lying between them. This CDR3 is 12 amino acids long. CDR3 amino acids: CASSLGAYEQYF. Here the CDR3 DNA reads TGTGCCAGCAGCCTCGGGGCCTACGAGCAGTACTTC.

The chain links TRBV6-5 to TRBJ2-7, with 9 positions matching TRBD1. This CDR3 has 15 amino acids. J gave up 3 bases and V 2 bases, and 5 bases lay outside the gene matches. The germline V gene encodes CDR1 MNHEY and CDR2 SVGAGI. CDR3 in DNA: TGTGCCAGCAGTTACACAGGGGGCGCAGGCTACGAGCAGTACTTC. Its protein is CASSYTGGAGYEQYF.

In its sample, this clone was seen a few times. The J gene is TRBJ2-3, the V gene TRBV6-1, with 8 bases that match TRBD2. Germline V lookup: CDR1 MNHNS, CDR2 SASEGT. The CDR3 length is 16 residues. V was clipped by 3 bases and J by 1 base; unmatched bases: 6. The CDR3 coding sequence is TGTGCCAGCAGTGACCGAAGCGGGGGTGGCACAGATACGCAGTATTTT. Its translation is CASSDRSGGGTDTQYF.

In its sample, this clone was seen a few times. The rearrangement uses TRBV7-2 and TRBJ1-5, with 8 bases fitting TRBD1. The CDR3 length is 14 residues. Trimming took 5 bases from V and 3 from J; bases not matched to a gene: 3. The germline V gene encodes CDR1 SGHTA and CDR2 FQGNSA. In DNA form, the CDR3 reads TGTGCCAGCAGCCGGGACAGGAACAATCAGCCCCAGCATTTT. This gives the protein CASSRDRNNQPQHF.

The CDR3 sequence is CASSIWKSPGQGGSPLHF. DNA for the CDR3: TGTGCCAGTAGTATCTGGAAGAGTCCCGGACAGGGGGGTTCACCCCTCCACTTT. The V call is TRBV19, the J call TRBJ1-6, with 10 bases fitting TRBD1. Germline loops: CDR1 LNHDA, CDR2 SQIVND (reference sequence). The V gene end was trimmed by 3 bases and the J gene end by 9 bases; junction bases not matched to a gene: 14. CDR3 length: 18 residues. Looking up the rest from reference TRBV19 and TRBJ1-6 gives the full variable domain: DGGITQSPKYLFRKEGQNVTLSCEQNLNHDAMYWYRQDPGQGLRLIYYSQIVNDFQKGDIAEGYSVSREKKESFPLTVTSAQKNPTAFYLCASSIWKSPGQGGSPLHFGNGTRLTVT.

V usage is TRBV7-6 and J usage is TRBJ2-5; D gene ambiguous. The CDR3 spans 16 residues. V dropped 4 bases and J dropped 2 bases, with 17 bases sitting between them. CDR1 and CDR2 (germline): SGHVS, FNYEAQ. CDR3 DNA: TGTGCCAGCAGCTCCACGATGTGGGCCTGGCAAGAGACCCAGTACTTC. Its protein is CASSSTMWAWQETQYF.

J is TRBJ2-7 and V is TRBV4-1; no firm D call. The germline V gene has CDR1 MGHRA and CDR2 YSYEKL. V was trimmed by 1 base and J by 0 bases, leaving 22 bases between them. The CDR3 extends over 19 amino acids. The DNA of the CDR3 is TGCGCCAGCAGCCAAGCCCGAGGTCTCGGCCGATTGAGCTCCTACGAGCAGTACTTC. Its translation: CASSQARGLGRLSSYEQYF.

This chain links TRBV5-4 with TRBJ1-2; D may be TRBD1 (6 bases). The CDR3 sequence is 15 residues long. CDR1 is SGHNT and CDR2 is YYREEE in the germline V gene (reference sequence). Trimming cost V 4 bases and J 4 bases, with 17 bases left between them. The CDR3 spells CASSRETGTSYGYTF. The CDR3 region has the DNA TGTGCCAGCAGCAGGGAAACAGGGACAAGCTATGGCTACACCTTC.